This T cell receptor (beta chain) was observed in a study of shared clonotypes between healthy human individuals. Whole-study findings and limits: Clonotype sharing among donors was thought likely to change with sequencing depth. What naive subsets generally showed was a larger estimated richness than memory subsets showed. The naive CD4 repertoires of a few donors were compared, and roughly 5% of clonotypes were shared.

Original processing methods: ImmunoSEQ output lacked quality scores and full-length reads, limiting matched filtering. This table comes from immunoSEQ multiplex PCR, and its TCRdb copy is limited to in-frame clones, with some not included. V, J and clone size are taken as reported in that table, and D and trimming were inferred from the DNA itself. The sample has hundreds of thousands of clones, roughly 72% seen once; the top ten hold around 1.7%. Germline CDR1 and CDR2: LNHDA and SQIVND (reference sequence). V lost 5 bases to trimming and J lost 5 bases; unmatched junction nucleotides: 10. CDR3 size: 18 residues. In regard to this clone: Its antigen is still unknown.

The chain employs TRBV19 and TRBJ2-2, with 14 positions matching TRBD2. Material for sequencing was memory CD4+ T cells sorted from blood. Described subset: CD45RA-negative fraction. The clonotype was recovered from a woman in her 30s in good health. Here the CDR3 DNA reads TGTGCCAGTAGTGGCGGGACTAGCGGGAGTTTAGGTACCGGGGAGCTGTTTTTT. Translating it yields CASSGGTSGSLGTGELFF.